These T cell receptor beta chains were read from a single sample in a study of T cells in Graves' hyperthyroidism and ophthalmopathy. MiXCR, applied by TCRdb to the multiplex PCR reads, yields one record per CDR3 protein. The table shows roughly 130,000 distinct CDR3 sequences, with roughly a fifth occurring only once. The specimen sequenced was blood. Receptor source: a woman between 50 and 59 years old with Graves' hyperthyroidism that later progressed to Graves' ophthalmopathy. The CDR3 runs from the conserved cysteine through the conserved F or W. D genes are given only for firm matches. Some rows have no size entry. The others give once, few or many, or a class for an expanded clone.

clone size	J gene	V gene	D gene	CDR3 DNA	CDR3 protein
many	TRBJ2-2	TRBV7-3	NA	TGTGCCAGCAGGCGTGAGGCCGGGGAGCTGTTTTTT	CASRREAGELFF
many	TRBJ2-4	TRBV5-1	TRBD2	TGCGCCAGCAATCGGGAGGGGATGAACATTCAGTACTTC	CASNREGMNIQYF
many	TRBJ2-3	TRBV2	TRBD2	TGTGCCAGTTTAGCGGGAGGCCTCACAGATACGCAGTATTTT	CASLAGGLTDTQYF
many	TRBJ1-2	TRBV7-9	NA	TGTGCCAGCAGCTTTCTAGGGGGTCTTGGCTACACCTTC	CASSFLGGLGYTF
many	TRBJ2-1	TRBV7-9	NA	TGTGCCAGCAGCCACCCGGGCTCCTACAATGAGCAGTTCTTC	CASSHPGSYNEQFF
NA	TRBJ2-7	TRBV5-8	NA	TGTGCCAGCAGCTCCAAGGGGGGGGGGTACAATGAGCAGTACTTC	CASSSKGGGYNEQYF
many	TRBJ1-2	TRBV28	NA	TGTGCCAGCAGCACCCCGGAGGGCACAAGGCAGCCTAGATATTATGGCTACACCTTC	CASSTPEGTRQPRYYGYTF
NA	TRBJ2-5	TRBV9	TRBD2	TGTGCCAGCAGCCCAGCCCTAGCGGGAGTGGGGACCCAGTACTTC	CASSPALAGVGTQYF
few	TRBJ2-1	TRBV5-4	TRBD2	TGTGCCAGCAGCGCCACCGGGACTAGCGGACCCCAAGGGGGTGAGCAGTTCTTC	CASSATGTSGPQGGEQFF
many	TRBJ2-1	TRBV7-2	NA	TGTGCCAGCAGCTTAGAAGTGAGCTCCTACAATGAGCAGTTCTTC	CASSLEVSSYNEQFF
NA	TRBJ2-1	TRBV11-2	NA	TGTGCCAGCAGACTCAGGGAAATTAGTTACAATGAGCAGTTCTTC	CASRLREISYNEQFF
NA	TRBJ2-7	TRBV4-1	TRBD2	TGCGCCAGCAGCCAAGCGACTAGCGGGCCGTACTACGAGCAGCACTTC	CASSQATSGPYYEQHF
many	TRBJ2-1	TRBV20-1	TRBD2	TGCAGTGCTAGAGGACTAGCGGGAGTTACTAATGAGCAGTTCTTC	CSARGLAGVTNEQFF
NA	TRBJ2-2	TRBV19	NA	TGTGCCAGTAGTCCGGACAGCGCGAACACCGGGGAGCTGTTTTTT	CASSPDSANTGELFF
many	TRBJ2-5	TRBV5-8	NA	TGTGCCAGCAGCTTGGAGGAGTACCAAGAGACCCAGTACTTC	CASSLEEYQETQYF
many	TRBJ1-1	TRBV9	NA	TGTGCCAGCAGCGTCCACACGAACACTGAAGCTTTCTTT	CASSVHTNTEAFF
many	TRBJ2-4	TRBV11-1	TRBD2	TGTGCCAGCGGCACCACCCGGACTAGCGGGAGGGGGAACATTCAGTACTTC	CASGTTRTSGRGNIQYF
NA	TRBJ2-1	TRBV2	TRBD2	TGTGTTACACCGGGAACGGGAGGGAAGGGTGAGCAGTTCTTC	CVTPGTGGKGEQFF
NA	TRBJ2-1	TRBV15	TRBD2	TGTGCCACCAGCAGAAAGACCGGGACTAGCGGGAGAAATGAGCAGTTCTTC	CATSRKTGTSGRNEQFF
many	TRBJ1-3	TRBV7-9	NA	TGTGCCAGCAGCTCCACTGGAAACACCATATATTTT	CASSSTGNTIYF
NA	TRBJ2-5	TRBV28	TRBD2	TGTGCCAGCAGTTTATTGAGGGGAGGGCCCAGCGAGACCCAGTACTTC	CASSLLRGGPSETQYF
NA	TRBJ2-3	TRBV2	TRBD2	TGTGCCAGCAGTGAAGCGGGACTAGCGGGAGTTGACACGCAGTATTTT	CASSEAGLAGVDTQYF
many	TRBJ2-3	TRBV12-3/TRBV12-4	TRBD2	TGTGCCAGCAGCCCATCCCGACTAGCGGGAGGAACGGATACGCAGTATTTT	CASSPSRLAGGTDTQYF
many	TRBJ1-2	TRBV28	NA	TGTGCCAGCAGTCGCGAGAGAGTTGGCTATGGCTACACCTTC	CASSRERVGYGYTF
NA	TRBJ1-1	TRBV28	NA	TGTGTCAGCAGCACCCCACGGAACACTGAAGCTTTCTTT	CVSSTPRNTEAFF
many	TRBJ2-2	TRBV12-3/TRBV12-4	TRBD1	TGTGCCAGCAGACCCCTACAGGGGGCTAGCACCGGGGAGCTGTTTTTT	CASRPLQGASTGELFF
many	TRBJ2-1	TRBV6-2/TRBV6-3	NA	TGTGCCAGCAGTTACACAGTGGTCAATGAGCAGTTCTTC	CASSYTVVNEQFF
NA	TRBJ1-2	TRBV19	NA	TGTGCCAGTAGATCCGTCGAGGGCGTAGGCTATGGCTACACCTTC	CASRSVEGVGYGYTF
NA	TRBJ2-7	TRBV12-3/TRBV12-4	NA	TGTGCCAGCAGTTTAAACCATTCCCCCCGCGAGCAGTACTTC	CASSLNHSPREQYF
many	TRBJ1-1	TRBV28	TRBD1	TGTGCCAGCAGGCAAAAAATAGGGGGCAGGTTCACTGAAGCTTTCTTT	CASRQKIGGRFTEAFF
many	TRBJ2-1	TRBV10-3	NA	TGTGCCATCAATAATGGGGTGGGTGGCTCCTACAATGAGCAGTTCTTC	CAINNGVGGSYNEQFF
many	TRBJ2-4	TRBV20-1	NA	TGCAGTGCTAGAGGGACCGGTAAAAACATTCAGTACTTC	CSARGTGKNIQYF
NA	TRBJ2-3	TRBV2	NA	TGTGCCAGCAGCTCCGAGTGGTTTAGGACAGATACGCAGTATTTT	CASSSEWFRTDTQYF
NA	TRBJ2-1	TRBV7-9	NA	TGTGCCAGCAGTCTAGCCGAGTCTCCTGAGTACAATGAGCAGTTCTTC	CASSLAESPEYNEQFF
few	TRBJ1-1	TRBV20-1	TRBD1	TGCAGTGCTAGAACTCCAGGGGGCCTGAACACTGAAGCTTTCTTT	CSARTPGGLNTEAFF
NA	TRBJ2-3	TRBV14	NA	TGTGCCAGCAGCCAAGATCGGGGGCGAGATACGCAGTATTTT	CASSQDRGRDTQYF
NA	TRBJ1-2	TRBV6-6	NA	TGTGCCAGCAGTTACCAGTCAGAGTACGGCTACACCTTC	CASSYQSEYGYTF
many	TRBJ1-1	TRBV28	NA	TGTGCCAGCAGTTCTCTTCGACAGGCTGAAGCTTTCTTT	CASSSLRQAEAFF
NA	TRBJ2-7	TRBV18	TRBD2	TGTGCCAGCTCACCAGCGGGACTAGCTGGGTACGAGCAGTACTTC	CASSPAGLAGYEQYF
few	TRBJ2-2	TRBV27	NA	TGTGCCAGCAGTTTAAAGGTCAGAGGTACCGGGGAGCTGTTTTTT	CASSLKVRGTGELFF
NA	TRBJ2-1	TRBV4-2	TRBD2	TGTGCCAGCAGCCAAGAGGGGGGGGGGAACCCCTCCTACAATGAGCAGTTCTTC	CASSQEGGGNPSYNEQFF
NA	TRBJ2-5	TRBV12-3/TRBV12-4	TRBD2	TGTGCCAGCAGTTCCTCTAGCGGGAGTGCGAGAGAGACCCAGTACTTC	CASSSSSGSARETQYF